This T cell receptor (beta chain) was sequenced in a study of blood T cell repertoires in COVID-19. Study-level background: From the United States, Italy and Spain came samples of acute and convalescent COVID-19. Sources were T cells, B-cell-depleted T cells, or PBMCs; the material itself was cDNA or gDNA.

Methods used by the authors: Amplification from reference gene primers served as the basis for estimated nucleated cell counts. The repertoire was sequenced with immunoSEQ multiplex PCR; TCRdb's copy has only in-frame clones and lacks some. That table gives V, J and clone size, and the DNA gave D and trimming. The table records 90,000 or so clones, roughly three quarters of them present only once. The receptor comes from a human donor in a cohort sampled during active COVID-19. Sequencing used peripheral blood.

The CDR3 loop reads CSASRGANNEQFF. The CDR3 DNA reads TGCAGTGCTAGTCGCGGGGCTAACAATGAGCAGTTCTTC. V usage is TRBV20-1 and J usage is TRBJ2-1; D might be TRBD2 (6 bases). The CDR3 is made up of 13 amino acids. Trimming stripped 3 bases from V and 5 bases from J, with 11 bases between. Germline CDR1 and CDR2: DFQATT and SNEGSKA (reference sequence).